A single TCR beta chain is shown here with its context. No antigen is known for it. Qualities for individual bases were not recorded, and no much larger clone is one base off. Per the germline V gene (reference sequence), SEHNR is the CDR1 and FQNEAQ is the CDR2. Relative to germline, V is missing 5 bases and J is missing 7 bases, with 4 bases of the junction outside any gene match. The CDR3 contains 13 residues, cysteine and phenylalanine counted. Only CDR3 DNA remains: 39 bases, in frame from the first base. The data were taken from a study of OX40 agonist ivuxolimab in advanced cancers. Regarding the study in general: Ivuxolimab was a fully human IgG2 agonistic monoclonal antibody targeting the costimulatory receptor OX40 (CD134). Intravenous ivuxolimab was administered to patients every 2 weeks at six dose levels: 0.01, 0.1, 0.3, 1.5, 3 and 10 mg/kg. The paper covers the monotherapy dose-escalation part of the phase I ivuxolimab trial, which included N of about 56 patients. Partial responses occurred in three dose-escalation patients: two with cutaneous melanoma and one with hepatocellular carcinoma. Peripheral TCRbeta sequencing aimed to test whether ivuxolimab altered TCR sequence diversity and caused clonal T-cell expansion. Of the 50 to 55 dose-escalation patients, hepatocellular carcinoma was present in roughly 19, melanoma in roughly 15, renal cell carcinoma in 9 and head and neck cancer in 9. The dose-escalation cohort was roughly 87% male with a mean age of about 60 years, ranging from roughly 20 to 85. Patients were allowed to have had prior anti-PD-1, anti-PD-L1 or anti-CTLA-4 therapy, and approximately 40% of the dose-escalation patients had been treated with checkpoint inhibitors.

For sequencing of the TCRbeta CDR3 region, genomic DNA was extracted from the sorted cells. TCRbeta CDR3 regions were sequenced using the immunoSEQ Assay. TCRdb re-hosts the immuneACCESS table, in-frame sequences only. Its copies lack some clones; in the studies checked, an unresolved V gene accounts for under half of them, and the cause for the rest is not known. The sample contains 94,000 or so clones, more than 80% of them found a single time. The leading ten clones occupy roughly 5.8% of the sample. The trial excluded patients who had a history of autoimmune disease or who were on systemic immunosuppression. Peripheral blood for TCR sequencing was drawn from every dose cohort at baseline, at cycle 4 day 1 and at cycle 7 day 1. The samples were drawn from a first-in-human, open-label, multicenter phase I dose-escalation trial of ivuxolimab. Adults with locally advanced or metastatic head and neck squamous cell, hepatocellular, melanoma or renal cell carcinoma were enrolled in the trial. Before TCR sequencing, CD4+ and CD8+ T cells were separately sorted from peripheral blood.

Study-level results and caveats: Low levels of normalized T-cell clonal expansion were also seen in some patients who did not respond. At doses from 0.1 to 3.0 mg/kg, clonal expansion was seen in both CD4+ and CD8+ blood T cells between baseline and week 6. Which antigens the clonally expanded peripheral T cells were specific for was not determined. In the 0.1-3.0 mg/kg groups, partial responders had among the lowest normalized peripheral clonal expansion, particularly in CD8+ T cells. After ivuxolimab, CD8+ T cells had more expanded clones than CD4+ T cells on average.

The material was CD4+ or CD8+ T cells sorted from blood, obtained in a trial of the OX40 agonist ivuxolimab. The rearrangement combines TRBV7-9 with TRBJ2-1, with 8 central nucleotides matching TRBD2. This sequence was found in an adult with an advanced solid tumor such as melanoma, head and neck, liver or kidney cancer. The CDR3 sequence is CASSPREVNEQFF. Here is the DNA: TGTGCCAGCAGCCCGCGGGAGGTAAATGAGCAGTTCTTC.